Detailed here is one T cell receptor (beta chain). Its specificity is not known. The CDR3 spans 14 residues. Germline assignment: CDR1 LGHNA and CDR2 YNFKEQ. Trimming removed 0 bases at V and 6 bases at J, with 9 bases between. A sample-barcoded 5' primer and a J-beta primer mix were used in a second PCR of about 6 to 11 cycles. Each cDNA was tagged by a template-switch adaptor containing 12 random nucleotides. Any given sample supplied a minimum of 3 million CDR3-containing paired-end reads. TCRdb passed the 5' RACE reads through MiXCR, listing each CDR3 protein once. In the table there are about 630,000 distinct CDR3 sequences, under 25% of which are singletons. This entry is derived from a study of blood T cells in healthy people across ages. Points from the study as a whole: Higher diversity and more naive CD4+ cells were features of long-lived donors, compared to aged donors.

The source is a man aged 70 or older in good health. The specimen was blood. The J gene is TRBJ1-5, the V gene TRBV4-2; D ambiguous. Here the CDR3 reads CASSQDGPGQPQHF. As DNA, the CDR3 is TGTGCCAGCAGCCAAGATGGGCCAGGTCAGCCCCAGCATTTT.